The 32 T cell receptor beta chains below were found in one sample sequenced in a study of cytomegalovirus exposure and HLA in healthy donors. The PCR made use of 60 Vbeta and 13 Jbeta primers. TCRdb's copy holds only in-frame clones and misses some; the assay was immunoSEQ multiplex PCR. Of 95,000 to 100,000 clones listed, 75% to 80% are singletons. Material: PBMCs. Every receptor here comes from a female donor in good health and CMV-seronegative.

This clone was recorded once. This sequence joins TRBV6-5 and TRBJ1-5; D unclear. The V and J ends lost 2 bases and 4 bases respectively, with 12 bases between them. In germline, CDR1 is MNHEY, CDR2 SVGAGI. The CDR3 length is 15 residues. The CDR3 protein is CASSYGSSGNQPQHF. The CDR3 DNA is TGTGCCAGCAGTTACGGCTCGTCGGGGAATCAGCCCCAGCATTTT.

The chain couples TRBV27 to TRBJ2-3, with D maybe TRBD1 (6 bases). Looked up from germline, CDR1 is MNHEY and CDR2 is SMNVEV (reference sequence). The CDR3 is made up of 15 amino acids. With 3 bases removed from V and 1 base from J, the gap between germline ends came to 11 bases. CDR3 DNA sequence: TGTGCCAGCAGTTTTTACAGGGTTCGCACAGATACGCAGTATTTT. The encoded protein is CASSFYRVRTDTQYF.

The V and J genes are TRBV7-6 and TRBJ2-1; TRBD1 might be the D (6 bases). V gave up 1 base and J gave up 0 bases, with 13 bases separating them. The CDR3 spans 17 residues. CDR1 is SGHVS, CDR2 FNYEAQ, per germline. The CDR3, as DNA: TGTGCCAGCAGCTTAGGTGGGGGCCTGAGCTCCTACAATGAGCAGTTCTTC. It is translated as CASSLGGGLSSYNEQFF.

V is TRBV9 and J is TRBJ2-5, with TRBD1 matching 8 bases. Looked up from germline, CDR1 is SGDLS and CDR2 is YYNGEE. The V and J ends lost 4 bases and 2 bases, in that order; junction bases with no gene match: 4. CDR3 length equals 14 residues. Written as DNA, the CDR3 is TGTGCCAGCAGCTCCCGGACAGGGCAAGAGACCCAGTACTTC. Translation: CASSSRTGQETQYF.

CDR3 protein: CAFSSTGTAYGYTF. CDR3 coding DNA: TGTGCCTTTTCATCCACCGGGACAGCCTATGGCTACACCTTC. This chain connects TRBV30 to TRBJ1-2; TRBD1 aligns across 7 bases. The CDR3 contains 14 residues. V lost 7 bases and J lost 4; bases outside the gene matches: 12. Germline lookup yields CDR1 GTSNPN and CDR2 SVGIG (reference sequence).

The V call is TRBV7-8, the J call TRBJ1-3, with a possible D match to TRBD1 (6 bases). The V end lost 5 bases, the J end lost 4 bases, and 15 bases lay between the germline ends. CDR1 is SGHVS, CDR2 FQNEAQ, per germline. The CDR3 sequence is 15 residues long. The CDR3 DNA reads as TGTGCCAGCAGCCGACAGGATCCGCGAGGAAACACCATATATTTT. Encoded protein: CASSRQDPRGNTIYF.

This clone came up a few times. This chain uses TRBV6-5 with TRBJ2-2; D is unclear. This CDR3 region has 11 residues. Between the trimmed V and J ends, which lost 10 bases and 2 bases, there was a span of 5 bases. CDR1 and CDR2 (germline): MNHEY, SVGAGI. Here the CDR3 DNA reads TGTGCCATCGGTAACACCGGGGAGCTGTTTTTT. Translated: CAIGNTGELFF.

J is TRBJ1-2 and V is TRBV4-1; D not certain. Trimming shortened V by 1 base and J by 1 base, and 10 bases separated the two germline ends. CDR1 MGHRA and CDR2 YSYEKL come from the germline V gene. CDR3 length equals 15 residues. CDR3 loop: CASSQGLERNYGYTF. DNA for the CDR3: TGCGCCAGCAGCCAAGGATTAGAACGTAACTATGGCTACACCTTC.

There are a few counts of this clone. The rearrangement joins TRBV7-8 to TRBJ2-3; D uncertain. CDR1 and CDR2 (germline): SGHVS, FQNEAQ. The V end was cut by 1 base, the J end by 4 bases, with 12 bases between. The CDR3 is made up of 15 amino acids. The CDR3 coding sequence is TGTGCCAGCAGCTTAGGAGGCCTAGTTCCAGATACGCAGTATTTT. It encodes CASSLGGLVPDTQYF.

This chain links TRBV30 with TRBJ2-3; D might be TRBD2 (6 bases). V lost 0 bases, J lost 4 bases, and 17 bases lay in between. The CDR3 has 16 residues. CDR1 is GTSNPN and CDR2 is SVGIG in the germline V gene (reference sequence). The CDR3 coding sequence is TGTGCCTGGAGTGTAACCGGGAGACTCGTAGCAGATACGCAGTATTTT. Translation: CAWSVTGRLVADTQYF.

The sample holds a few counts of this clone. The V call is TRBV7-9, the J call TRBJ1-2, with a weak D call TRBD1 (5 bases). There are 14 residues in the CDR3. V lost 3 bases to trimming and J lost 4 bases, with 12 bases between them. In germline, CDR1 is SEHNR, CDR2 FQNEAQ (reference sequence). CDR3 residues: CASSFQGSSYGYTF. The CDR3 nucleotides are TGTGCCAGCAGCTTCCAGGGTTCTAGCTATGGCTACACCTTC. Full variable domain (rest looked up from reference TRBV7-9 and TRBJ1-2): DTGVSQNPRHKITKRGQNVTFRCDPISEHNRLYWYRQTLGQGPEFLTYFQNEAQLEKSRLLSDRFSAERPKGSFSTLEIQRTEQGDSAMYLCASSFQGSSYGYTFGSGTRLTVV.

The chain links TRBV7-9 to TRBJ2-7, with 9 bases lining up with TRBD1. After removal of 4 bases from V and 1 base from J, the junction contained 5 bases not matched to a gene. Germline V gene lookup returns CDR1 SEHNR and CDR2 FQNEAQ (reference sequence). This CDR3 has 15 amino acids. CDR3: CASSSRDRASYEQYF. For the CDR3, the DNA is TGTGCCAGCAGCTCCCGGGACAGGGCGTCCTACGAGCAGTACTTC. Using reference TRBV7-9 and TRBJ2-7 for the parts outside the CDR3, the full variable domain is DTGVSQNPRHKITKRGQNVTFRCDPISEHNRLYWYRQTLGQGPEFLTYFQNEAQLEKSRLLSDRFSAERPKGSFSTLEIQRTEQGDSAMYLCASSSRDRASYEQYFGPGTRLTVT.

The V gene is TRBV27, the J gene TRBJ1-5; no firm D call. The CDR3 has 12 residues. V gave up 3 bases and J gave up 5 bases, with 5 bases separating them. The V gene's germline CDR1 is MNHEY and CDR2 SMNVEV (reference sequence). The CDR3 is CASSFLDQPQHF. Here the CDR3 DNA reads TGTGCCAGCAGTTTTTTAGATCAGCCCCAGCATTTT.

This clone has more than one count but fewer than ten. Relative to the germline gene, one junction end is altered; a read error may explain this. The chain joins TRBV7-3 to TRBJ2-1, with TRBD2 identical over 8 bases. Germline V gene sequence: CDR1 SGHTA, CDR2 FQGTGA. This CDR3 comprises 15 residues. CDR3 nucleotides: TGTGCCAGCAGTTTAAGCGGGAGTTACTACAATGAGCAGTTCTTC. It specifies CASSLSGSYYNEQFF.

This clone was seen only once. The junction departs from the called germline gene at one end, perhaps through a read error. The chain links TRBV7-9 to TRBJ1-2; 10 bases are shared with TRBD1. CDR3 size: 14 residues. CDR1 and CDR2 (germline): SEHNR, FQNEAQ (reference sequence). The CDR3 sequence is CSSSLGQGCCSYTF. DNA for the CDR3: TGTTCCAGCAGCTTGGGACAGGGGTGTTGTAGCTACACCTTC.

By sample share, this clone is large. This sample includes further DNA sequences coding for the same CDR3. The J gene is TRBJ2-1, the V gene TRBV19, with 9 bases matching TRBD2. This CDR3 spans 16 amino acids. The V gene's germline CDR1 is LNHDA and CDR2 SQIVND (reference sequence). V gave up 5 bases and J gave up 5 bases; unmatched junction bases: 10. In DNA, the CDR3 is TGTGCCAGTAGTTCCCAGGTAGCGGGAGCGGACAATGAGCAGTTCTTC. It specifies CASSSQVAGADNEQFF.

V is TRBV2 and J is TRBJ2-2; D is unresolved. The germline CDR1 and CDR2 sequences are SNHLY and FYNNEI. The CDR3 has 13 residues. The ends were cut back, 5 bases at V and 4 bases at J, with 8 bases in the middle. This CDR3 reads CASSTSSTGELFF. CDR3 DNA: TGTGCCAGCAGTACATCTAGCACCGGGGAGCTGTTTTTT.

The rearrangement links TRBV2 to TRBJ1-6; no firm D call. The CDR3 is made up of 15 amino acids. Germline V lookup: CDR1 SNHLY, CDR2 FYNNEI. Trimming took off 3 bases at V and 7 bases at J, with 13 bases between the two ends. The CDR3 bases are TGTGCCAGCAGTGACGGGAGCTCCCGAAATTCACCCCTCCACTTT. Its translation is CASSDGSSRNSPLHF.

V is TRBV7-2 and J is TRBJ1-5; 9 bases are a match to TRBD1. CDR3 length: 19 amino acids. Germline V gives CDR1 SGHTA, CDR2 FQGNSA. V was clipped by 5 bases and J by 0 bases; unmatched bases: 14. CDR3 region: CASSPYRPGTGNSNQPQHF. The CDR3 nucleotides are TGTGCCAGCAGCCCATATCGCCCCGGGACAGGGAATAGCAATCAGCCCCAGCATTTT.

The chain is built from TRBV7-6 and TRBJ2-2; no clear D. This CDR3 is 13 amino acids long. V was cut by 4 bases and J by 9 bases, with 12 bases left in between. The germline CDR1 and CDR2 sequences are SGHVS and FNYEAQ. The CDR3 is CASSSSSQRELFF. DNA of the CDR3: TGTGCCAGCAGCTCCTCGTCCCAGAGGGAGCTGTTTTTT.

This clone has more than one count but fewer than ten. The chain carries TRBV5-5 and TRBJ2-1, with 8 bases fitting TRBD2. The CDR3 spans 17 residues. V shed 0 bases, J shed 10 bases, and the junction held 15 bases outside the gene matches. CDR1 is SGHKS and CDR2 is YYEKEE in the germline V gene (reference sequence). Here the CDR3 reads CASSLGTSGTLASEQFF. Written as DNA, the CDR3 is TGTGCCAGCAGCTTGGGTACTAGCGGTACCCTGGCTAGCGAGCAGTTCTTC.

V usage is TRBV9 and J usage is TRBJ2-1, with TRBD1 matching over 12 bases. J was trimmed by 6 bases and V by 0 bases; bases with no gene match: 4. The germline gives CDR1 SGDLS, CDR2 YYNGEE. There are 16 residues in the CDR3. CDR3 region: CASSVEGTGGVNEQFF. CDR3 bases: TGTGCCAGCAGCGTAGAGGGGACAGGGGGCGTCAATGAGCAGTTCTTC.

The gene calls are TRBV10-3 and TRBJ1-6, with D possibly matching TRBD1 (5 bases). Germline lookup yields CDR1 ENHRY and CDR2 SYGVKD. The germline V and J ends were trimmed by 9 bases and 4 bases, with 10 bases remaining between them. The length of the CDR3 is 13 residues. This CDR3 reads CAMGGDYNSPLHF. The CDR3, as DNA: TGTGCCATGGGAGGGGATTATAATTCACCCCTCCACTTT.

DNA of the CDR3: TGTGCCAGTAGTGCTAGCGGGAGCTCCTACGAGCAGTACTTC. The encoded protein is CASSASGSSYEQYF. The chain couples TRBV19 to TRBJ2-7; 10 bases align to TRBD2. Germline V gene lookup returns CDR1 LNHDA and CDR2 SQIVND (reference sequence). Trimming took 5 bases from V and 0 from J; bases not matched to a gene: 1. This CDR3 is built from 14 residues.

This clone was counted once. The chain couples TRBV19 to TRBJ1-1, with D hard to call. V lost 9 bases, J lost 8 bases, and 19 bases lay in between. Per the germline V gene, CDR1 is LNHDA and CDR2 is SQIVND (reference sequence). The length of the CDR3 is 13 residues. This chain's CDR3 is CASLRRRSSEAFF. DNA of the CDR3: TGTGCCAGCCTACGCAGGAGGAGCTCGGAAGCTTTCTTT.

The chain is built from TRBV4-1 and TRBJ2-3; 7 nucleotides agree with TRBD2. V trimming: 4 bases; J trimming: 6 bases; junction bases outside the gene matches: 7. Germline V gene data show CDR1 as MGHRA and CDR2 as YSYEKL. CDR3 size: 14 residues. The CDR3 loop reads CASSPILGGDTQYF. CDR3 in DNA: TGCGCCAGCAGCCCAATCCTCGGGGGGGATACGCAGTATTTT.

The count of this clone is one. CDR3 DNA: TGTGCCAGTAGCGTGGACAGGGCAGAGACCCAGTACTTC. It yields the protein CASSVDRAETQYF. The J gene is TRBJ2-5, the V gene TRBV19; 8 bases fit TRBD1. V was clipped by 6 bases and J by 4 bases; unmatched bases: 4. The CDR3 contains 13 residues. Germline-derived CDR1 and CDR2 are LNHDA and SQIVND (reference sequence). Filled out from reference TRBV19 and TRBJ2-5, the complete variable domain reads DGGITQSPKYLFRKEGQNVTLSCEQNLNHDAMYWYRQDPGQGLRLIYYSQIVNDFQKGDIAEGYSVSREKKESFPLTVTSAQKNPTAFYLCASSVDRAETQYFGPGTRLLVL.

As regards this clone: Its ends do not fully match the called genes, so a read error is possible. The J gene is TRBJ2-2, the V gene TRBV7-9; possible D gene TRBD1, 6 bases. CDR1 is SEHNR and CDR2 is FQNEAQ in the germline V gene (reference sequence). This CDR3 is 15 amino acids long. The CDR3 region has the DNA TGTTCCAGCCTTTGGACAGAAAAGAACACCGGGGAGCTGTTTTTT. This gives the protein CSSLWTEKNTGELFF.

The V and J genes are TRBV5-1 and TRBJ2-7; no clear D. The CDR3 consists of 11 residues. Germline CDR1 reads SGHRS; CDR2 reads YFSETQ. Trimming removed 4 bases from V and 5 bases from J, with 7 bases in between. CDR3 bases: TGCGCCAGCAGCGCCCGGGACGAGCAGTACTTC. Its translation is CASSARDEQYF.

V gene TRBV7-3 combines with J gene TRBJ2-2; D ambiguous. The CDR3 consists of 12 residues. CDR1 and CDR2 (germline): SGHTA, FQGTGA. V shed 3 bases and J shed 5 bases, with 4 bases lying between them. The CDR3 DNA reads as TGTGCCAGCAGCTTGAGTACCGGGGAGCTGTTTTTT. The encoded protein is CASSLSTGELFF.

The genes are TRBV7-9 and TRBJ2-1; D is possibly TRBD2 (5 bases). Between the trimmed V and J ends, which lost 8 bases and 2 bases, there was a span of 10 bases. Germline V gene sequence: CDR1 SEHNR, CDR2 FQNEAQ (reference sequence). This CDR3 spans 13 amino acids. CDR3 bases: TGTGCCAGCTCCTGGAGGACCTACAATGAGCAGTTCTTC. Its protein is CASSWRTYNEQFF.

The genes are TRBV28 and TRBJ1-2; D remains unclear. Deletions cut 4 bases from V and 8 bases from J, with 5 bases between. The germline gives CDR1 MDHEN, CDR2 SYDVKM. The CDR3 spans 10 residues. The CDR3 DNA reads as TGTGCCAGCAGTTCCGAGGGCTACACCTTC. Translation gives CASSSEGYTF.